Only a few counts were recorded for the clone carrying this T cell receptor (beta chain). Its specificity is not known. This sample is drawn from a study of T cells in Graves' hyperthyroidism and ophthalmopathy. On the study more broadly: Before any treatment, at initial diagnosis, peripheral blood was collected. Study-level findings and limits: Also found in blood were most expanded thyroid clonotypes above 0.001. Using 13 V-J features, a model discriminated ophthalmopathy from stable hyperthyroidism.

V was shortened by 1 base and J by 7 bases, with 11 bases between the two germline ends. The V gene's germline CDR1 is LGHDT and CDR2 YNNKEL (reference sequence). The length of the CDR3 is 13 residues. Template material for amplifying TCR beta CDR3 regions consisted of RNA transcripts. During a first-round RT-PCR of the TCR CDR3, the HTBI primer set was used. TCRdb reprocessed the multiplex PCR reads with MiXCR, giving one entry per CDR3 protein. The data show 350,000 to 400,000 distinct CDR3 sequences, about 20% seen once. Sequencing was done on a sample of blood. The TCR sequence derives from a woman under 30 with Graves' hyperthyroidism. This chain joins TRBV3-1 and TRBJ2-7, with D possibly being TRBD1 (5 bases). This chain's CDR3 is CASSQGGTWEQYF. The CDR3 nucleotides are TGTGCCAGCAGCCAAGGGGGCACCTGGGAGCAGTACTTC.